This section outlines one TCR beta chain sequence together with its context. Antigen unknown. A sample-barcoded 5' primer and a J-beta primer mix were used in a second PCR of roughly 7 to 11 cycles. Every single cDNA molecule received a tag from a template-switch adaptor with 12 random nucleotides. At least 2.5 million CDR3-containing paired-end reads were obtained per sample. TCRdb independently ran MiXCR on the 5' RACE reads; one entry per CDR3 protein. The repertoire holds 980,000 or so distinct CDR3 sequences, roughly 50% seen once, with around 15% in the top ten. This CDR3 is 17 amino acids long. V lost 4 bases, J lost 1 base, and 19 bases lay in between. CDR1 and CDR2 from the germline V gene are SGHTA and FQGNSA. The data belong to a study of blood T cells in healthy people across ages. Findings and limits, study-wide: In long-lived donors, naive CD4+ cell counts and diversity exceeded those of aged donors.

The specimen sequenced was blood. The rearrangement uses TRBV7-2 and TRBJ1-1; D ambiguous. This receptor was taken from a man aged 25 to 40 in good health. CDR3 region: CASSYGWVGVQNTEAFF. The CDR3 region has the DNA TGTGCCAGCAGCTACGGCTGGGTAGGTGTACAGAACACTGAAGCTTTCTTT.